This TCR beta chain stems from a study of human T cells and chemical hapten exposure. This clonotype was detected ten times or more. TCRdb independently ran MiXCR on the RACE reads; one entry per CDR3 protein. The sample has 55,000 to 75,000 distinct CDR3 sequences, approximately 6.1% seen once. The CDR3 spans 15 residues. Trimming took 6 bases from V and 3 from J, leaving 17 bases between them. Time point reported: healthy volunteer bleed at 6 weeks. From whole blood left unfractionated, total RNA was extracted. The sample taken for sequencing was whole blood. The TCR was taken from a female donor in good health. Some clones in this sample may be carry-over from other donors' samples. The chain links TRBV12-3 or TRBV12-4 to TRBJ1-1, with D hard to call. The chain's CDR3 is CASSFTPLRDTEAFF. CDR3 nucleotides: TGTGCCAGCAGCTTCACACCCCTGCGTGACACTGAAGCTTTCTTT.